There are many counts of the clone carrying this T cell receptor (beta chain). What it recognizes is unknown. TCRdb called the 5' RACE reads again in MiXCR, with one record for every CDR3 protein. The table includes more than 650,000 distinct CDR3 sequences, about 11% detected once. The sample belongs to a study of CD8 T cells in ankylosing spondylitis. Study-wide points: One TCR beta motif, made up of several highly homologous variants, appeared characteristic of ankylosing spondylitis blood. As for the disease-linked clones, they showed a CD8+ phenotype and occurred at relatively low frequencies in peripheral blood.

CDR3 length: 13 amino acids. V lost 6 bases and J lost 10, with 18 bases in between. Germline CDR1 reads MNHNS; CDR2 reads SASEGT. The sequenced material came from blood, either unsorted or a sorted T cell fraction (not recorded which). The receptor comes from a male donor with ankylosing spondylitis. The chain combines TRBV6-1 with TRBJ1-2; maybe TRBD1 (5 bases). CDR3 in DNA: TGTGCCAGCAGCGGGGGGTCGGAAACCGTCTACACCTTC. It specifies CASSGGSETVYTF.